A selection of T cell receptor beta chains follows, all from one sample in a study of circulating CD8 cells and anti-PD-1 response in melanoma. MiXCR, run by TCRdb on the reads, gives a single entry per CDR3 protein. Among roughly 760 distinct CDR3 sequences listed, 5% to 5.5% were seen once. The sample consisted of CD8+ T cells from PBMCs, taken at baseline or after one month of anti-PD-1 therapy (not recorded which). Receptors originate from a human donor with melanoma. Each CDR3 is given with its conserved first and last residue. D genes are given only for firm matches. The size entry is marked missing in some rows and otherwise reads once, few, many or a size class.

v_gene: TRBV12-5
abundance: large
d_gene: TRBD1
j_gene: TRBJ2-7
CDR3aa: CASGLFAGTGISYEQYF
CDR3nt: TGTGCTAGTGGTTTGTTCGCGGGGACAGGCATCTCCTACGAGCAGTACTTC

v_gene: TRBV19
abundance: large
d_gene: TRBD1
j_gene: TRBJ1-5
CDR3aa: CASSIISTGGGNQPQHF
CDR3nt: TGTGCCAGTAGTATCATTTCGACAGGGGGAGGCAATCAGCCCCAGCATTTT

v_gene: TRBV20-1
abundance: large
d_gene: TRBD1
j_gene: TRBJ2-2
CDR3aa: CSGDRANTGELFF
CDR3nt: TGCAGCGGGGACAGGGCGAACACCGGGGAGCTGTTTTTT

v_gene: TRBV27
abundance: large
d_gene: -
j_gene: TRBJ2-2
CDR3aa: CASSLLAGELFF
CDR3nt: TGTGCCAGCAGTTTATTGGCGGGGGAGCTGTTTTTT

v_gene: TRBV19
abundance: large
d_gene: -
j_gene: TRBJ2-3
CDR3aa: CASSMEAGTDTQYF
CDR3nt: TGTGCCAGTAGTATGGAGGCGGGCACAGATACGCAGTATTTT

v_gene: TRBV19
abundance: medium-sized
d_gene: TRBD1
j_gene: TRBJ1-5
CDR3aa: CASSMTGAFNQPQHF
CDR3nt: TGTGCCAGTAGCATGACAGGGGCGTTCAATCAGCCCCAGCATTTT

v_gene: TRBV27
abundance: large
d_gene: -
j_gene: TRBJ2-1
CDR3aa: CASSSGLLAKWNEQFF
CDR3nt: TGTGCCAGCAGTTCGGGTCTCCTAGCGAAATGGAATGAGCAGTTCTTC

v_gene: TRBV28
abundance: medium-sized
d_gene: -
j_gene: TRBJ1-2
CDR3aa: CASSLVREVFDYTF
CDR3nt: TGTGCCAGCAGTTTAGTAAGGGAAGTTTTCGACTACACCTTC

v_gene: TRBV7-9
abundance: -
d_gene: -
j_gene: TRBJ2-3
CDR3aa: CASSLIGNTDTQYF
CDR3nt: TGTGCCAGCAGCTTGATCGGGAACACAGATACGCAGTATTTT

v_gene: TRBV7-2
abundance: large
d_gene: -
j_gene: TRBJ2-2
CDR3aa: CASSLGLTSQGTGELFF
CDR3nt: TGTGCCAGCAGCTTAGGTCTTACTAGTCAAGGGACCGGGGAGCTGTTTTTT

v_gene: TRBV19
abundance: large
d_gene: TRBD1
j_gene: TRBJ1-1
CDR3aa: CASSINRGLRTEAFF
CDR3nt: TGTGCCAGTAGTATCAACAGGGGGTTACGCACTGAAGCTTTCTTT

v_gene: TRBV12-5
abundance: few
d_gene: -
j_gene: TRBJ2-3
CDR3aa: CDSAAPADTQYF
CDR3nt: TGTGATAGTGCCGCGCCAGCAGATACGCAGTATTTT

v_gene: TRBV5-4
abundance: large
d_gene: -
j_gene: TRBJ2-5
CDR3aa: CASGDETPQETQYF
CDR3nt: TGTGCCAGCGGTGACGAGACACCCCAAGAGACCCAGTACTTC

v_gene: TRBV29-1
abundance: few
d_gene: -
j_gene: TRBJ2-2
CDR3aa: CSAQDASTGELFF
CDR3nt: TGCAGCGCCCAGGATGCGAGCACCGGGGAGCTGTTTTTT

v_gene: TRBV20-1
abundance: medium-sized
d_gene: -
j_gene: TRBJ2-3
CDR3aa: CSARLDTQYF
CDR3nt: TGCAGTGCTAGATTGGATACGCAGTATTTT

v_gene: TRBV7-2
abundance: few
d_gene: -
j_gene: TRBJ2-3
CDR3aa: CASSFSGGTDTQYF
CDR3nt: TGTGCCAGCAGCTTTTCGGGCGGCACAGATACGCAGTATTTT

v_gene: TRBV19
abundance: large
d_gene: TRBD1
j_gene: TRBJ1-1
CDR3aa: CASVTGGGTEAFF
CDR3nt: TGTGCCAGTGTGACAGGGGGAGGCACTGAAGCTTTCTTT

v_gene: TRBV5-6
abundance: large
d_gene: -
j_gene: TRBJ2-1
CDR3aa: CASSSSDNEQFF
CDR3nt: TGTGCCAGCAGCTCCTCGGACAATGAGCAGTTCTTC

v_gene: TRBV11-1
abundance: -
d_gene: TRBD2
j_gene: TRBJ2-1
CDR3aa: CASSLGLRNEQFF
CDR3nt: TGTGCCAGCAGCCTGGGACTAAGGAATGAGCAGTTCTTC

v_gene: TRBV28
abundance: large
d_gene: -
j_gene: TRBJ1-2
CDR3aa: CASNLEVENYGYTF
CDR3nt: TGTGCCAGCAACTTGGAGGTTGAGAACTATGGCTACACCTTC

v_gene: TRBV5-4
abundance: large
d_gene: -
j_gene: TRBJ2-2
CDR3aa: CASSLTRHTGELFF
CDR3nt: TGTGCCAGCAGCTTGACGAGACACACCGGGGAGCTGTTTTTT

v_gene: TRBV27
abundance: few
d_gene: -
j_gene: TRBJ2-7
CDR3aa: CASSFGGPNEQYF
CDR3nt: TGTGCCAGCAGTTTCGGGGGGCCTAACGAGCAGTACTTC

v_gene: TRBV6-5
abundance: large
d_gene: TRBD1
j_gene: TRBJ2-2
CDR3aa: CASSPQGATNTGELFF
CDR3nt: TGTGCCAGCAGCCCACAGGGGGCGACGAACACCGGGGAGCTGTTTTTT

v_gene: TRBV19
abundance: medium-sized
d_gene: TRBD2
j_gene: TRBJ2-1
CDR3aa: CASSIRLAGGPVYNEQFF
CDR3nt: TGTGCCAGTAGTATTAGACTAGCGGGGGGGCCGGTGTACAATGAGCAGTTCTTC

v_gene: TRBV20-1
abundance: large
d_gene: TRBD1
j_gene: TRBJ2-7
CDR3aa: CSASTGGTGLYEQYF
CDR3nt: TGCAGTGCTAGTACTGGGGGGACAGGGCTTTACGAGCAGTACTTC

v_gene: TRBV10-2
abundance: medium-sized
d_gene: TRBD2
j_gene: TRBJ2-3
CDR3aa: CASSGSLAGGTTDTQYF
CDR3nt: TGCGCCAGCAGTGGTTCTCTAGCGGGGGGTACCACAGATACGCAGTATTTT

v_gene: TRBV2
abundance: large
d_gene: -
j_gene: TRBJ2-7
CDR3aa: CASSEWVGEAVEQYF
CDR3nt: TGTGCCAGCAGTGAATGGGTCGGGGAGGCGGTTGAGCAGTACTTC

v_gene: TRBV30
abundance: -
d_gene: -
j_gene: TRBJ1-1
CDR3aa: CAWIRGRGVPEAFF
CDR3nt: TGTGCCTGGATTCGAGGGCGCGGGGTCCCTGAAGCTTTCTTT

v_gene: TRBV7-2
abundance: medium-sized
d_gene: -
j_gene: TRBJ2-7
CDR3aa: CASSLSRVGYEQYF
CDR3nt: TGTGCCAGCAGCTTAAGTAGGGTGGGCTACGAGCAGTACTTC

v_gene: TRBV29-1
abundance: medium-sized
d_gene: TRBD1
j_gene: TRBJ2-7
CDR3aa: CSVEQGTSYEQYF
CDR3nt: TGCAGCGTCGAACAGGGGACCTCCTACGAGCAGTACTTC

v_gene: TRBV4-1
abundance: medium-sized
d_gene: TRBD2
j_gene: TRBJ2-7
CDR3aa: CASSQAVTSGSYSYEQYF
CDR3nt: TGCGCCAGCAGCCAAGCGGTGACTAGCGGGTCCTACTCCTACGAGCAGTACTTC

v_gene: TRBV27
abundance: large
d_gene: -
j_gene: TRBJ2-7
CDR3aa: CASSSQGVYEQYF
CDR3nt: TGTGCCAGCAGTTCCCAGGGCGTATACGAGCAGTACTTC

v_gene: TRBV19
abundance: -
d_gene: -
j_gene: TRBJ1-1
CDR3aa: CASSRGRRTEAFF
CDR3nt: TGTGCCAGTAGTAGAGGGCGGAGGACTGAAGCTTTCTTT

v_gene: TRBV28
abundance: large
d_gene: TRBD1
j_gene: TRBJ2-7
CDR3aa: CASSSPGTGIHEQYF
CDR3nt: TGTGCCAGCAGTTCCCCCGGGACAGGGATACACGAGCAGTACTTC

v_gene: TRBV7-8
abundance: medium-sized
d_gene: -
j_gene: TRBJ1-3
CDR3aa: CASSQAVSGNTIYF
CDR3nt: TGTGCCAGCAGCCAAGCTGTCTCTGGAAACACCATATATTTT

v_gene: TRBV6-5
abundance: large
d_gene: TRBD2
j_gene: TRBJ2-4
CDR3aa: CASSLIGLIAGGPTKNIQYF
CDR3nt: TGTGCCAGCAGTCTAATCGGCCTCATAGCGGGGGGGCCGACCAAAAACATTCAGTACTTC

v_gene: TRBV5-5
abundance: large
d_gene: -
j_gene: TRBJ2-1
CDR3aa: CASSYGPDNEQFF
CDR3nt: TGTGCCAGCAGCTACGGACCTGACAATGAGCAGTTCTTC

v_gene: TRBV5-1
abundance: medium-sized
d_gene: -
j_gene: TRBJ1-1
CDR3aa: CASSLAHQGTEAFF
CDR3nt: TGCGCCAGCAGCTTGGCGCACCAAGGCACTGAAGCTTTCTTT

v_gene: TRBV4-2
abundance: medium-sized
d_gene: -
j_gene: TRBJ2-2
CDR3aa: CASSQGGTGELFF
CDR3nt: TGTGCCAGCAGCCAAGGCGGTACCGGGGAGCTGTTTTTT

v_gene: TRBV13
abundance: -
d_gene: -
j_gene: TRBJ2-7
CDR3aa: CASSPRGAVANEQYF
CDR3nt: TGTGCCAGCAGCCCTAGAGGGGCAGTGGCGAACGAGCAGTACTTC

v_gene: TRBV19
abundance: large
d_gene: -
j_gene: TRBJ2-2
CDR3aa: CASSIGEAGELFF
CDR3nt: TGTGCCAGTAGTATAGGGGAGGCCGGGGAGCTGTTTTTT

v_gene: TRBV19
abundance: few
d_gene: TRBD1
j_gene: TRBJ2-7
CDR3aa: CASSTGTGDYEQYF
CDR3nt: TGTGCCAGTAGTACCGGGACAGGAGACTACGAGCAGTACTTC